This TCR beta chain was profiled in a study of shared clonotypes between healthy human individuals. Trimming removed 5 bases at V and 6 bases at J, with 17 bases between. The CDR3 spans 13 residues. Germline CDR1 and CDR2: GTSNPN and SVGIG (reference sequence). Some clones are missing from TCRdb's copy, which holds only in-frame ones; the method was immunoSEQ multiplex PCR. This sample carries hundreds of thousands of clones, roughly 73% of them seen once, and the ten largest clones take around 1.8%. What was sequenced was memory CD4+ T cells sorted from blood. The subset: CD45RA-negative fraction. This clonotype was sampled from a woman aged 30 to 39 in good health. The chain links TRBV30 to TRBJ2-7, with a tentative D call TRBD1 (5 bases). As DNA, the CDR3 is TGTGCCTGGCGCCCTAGAGGAACAGGCGAGCAGTACTTC. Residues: CAWRPRGTGEQYF.